The present TCR beta chain was sequenced within a study of blood T cell repertoires in COVID-19. In the study overall: The study drew acute and convalescent COVID-19 samples from the United States, Italy and Spain.

Original processing methods: Counts of nucleated cells, estimated from reference gene primer amplification, were obtained. Some clones are missing from TCRdb's copy, which holds only in-frame ones; the method was immunoSEQ multiplex PCR. V and J calls and clone size are as listed in that table; D and trimming were resolved from the DNA. In the table there are under 200,000 clones, approximately 86% of which are singletons. Germline CDR1 reads MDHEN; CDR2 reads SYDVKM. The V gene lost 2 bases and the J gene lost 4 bases, with 12 bases spanning the gap. The CDR3 covers 15 residues. The chain carries TRBV28 and TRBJ1-5; D gene uncertain. The sample taken for sequencing was peripheral blood. The sequence derives from a man between 50 and 59 years old with active or convalescent COVID-19. CDR3 nucleotides: TGTGCCAGCAGTTTACGAGGCAGGACTAATCAGCCCCAGCATTTT. This encodes CASSLRGRTNQPQHF. Based on the CDR3 plus reference TRBV28 and TRBJ1-5, the full variable domain is DVKVTQSSRYLVKRTGEKVFLECVQDMDHENMFWYRQDPGLGLRLIYFSYDVKMKEKGDIPEGYSVSREKKERFSLILESASTNQTSMYLCASSLRGRTNQPQHFGDGTRLSIL.